The 9 T cell receptor beta chains below come from one sample, sequenced in a study of T cell responses to AZD1222 COVID-19 vaccine. TCRdb keeps only in-frame clones here, not all; method: immunoSEQ multiplex PCR. This table has about 110,000 clones, 86% appearing once. The sample was peripheral blood, taken on day 0 of AZD1222 vaccination. The receptors come from an adult in good health.

The chain employs TRBV7-8 and TRBJ1-1; D is unresolved. V was trimmed by 7 bases and J by 4 bases, leaving 19 bases between them. The CDR3 is 15 residues long. Per the germline V gene, CDR1 is SGHVS and CDR2 is FQNEAQ. The CDR3 DNA is TGTGCCAGCACCAGTCGGGGATTTGAGACCACTGAAGCTTTCTTT. Amino acid sequence: CASTSRGFETTEAFF. Variable domain in full (rest from reference TRBV7-8 and TRBJ1-1): GAGVSQSPRYKVAKRGQDVALRCDPISGHVSLFWYQQALGQGPEFLTYFQNEAQLDKSGLPSDRFFAERPEGSVSTLKIQRTQQEDSAVYLCASTSRGFETTEAFFGQGTRLTVV.

The V and J genes are TRBV1 and TRBJ2-1; TRBD2, the table's D call, was not compared with the DNA. TRBV1 is labeled a pseudogene. The CDR3 covers 15 residues. CDR3 region: CTSRESGGLNNEQFF. The CDR3 DNA sequence: TGCACCAGCAGAGAGTCCGGGGGGCTAAATAATGAGCAGTTCTTC.

V is TRBV11-2 and J is TRBJ2-1; the D is unclear. V was pared by 2 bases and J by 0 bases, with 17 bases between. CDR1 is SGHAT, CDR2 FQNNGV, per germline. CDR3 length: 18 amino acids. The CDR3 is CASSLWGFSDPSYNEQFF. The CDR3 nucleotides read TGTGCCAGCAGCTTATGGGGATTCTCTGACCCCTCCTACAATGAGCAGTTCTTC.

This clone showed up just once. The V and J genes are TRBV5-5 and TRBJ2-3; 9 bases are shared with TRBD2. Trimming cost V 6 bases and J 4 bases; bases outside gene matches: 6. The CDR3 contains 14 residues. The germline gives CDR1 SGHKS, CDR2 YYEKEE (reference sequence). CDR3 region: CASNVGGGADTQYF. The CDR3 bases are TGTGCCAGCAATGTTGGCGGGGGGGCAGATACGCAGTATTTT.

This sequence joins TRBV3-1 (or the pseudogene TRBV3-2) and TRBJ1-5; 10 bases are shared with TRBD1. Germline CDR1 is LGHDT and CDR2 is YNNKEL (reference sequence). The J segment lost 6 bases and the V segment lost 1 base, leaving 3 bases of the junction unmatched. The CDR3 runs to 15 residues. The CDR3 DNA follows: TGTGCCAGCAGCCAAGCCCGGGACAGGGGTCAGCCCCAGCATTTT. Translating gives CASSQARDRGQPQHF.

This chain links TRBV24-1 with TRBJ2-2, with D unclear. CDR3 length: 14 residues. CDR1 KGHDR and CDR2 SFDVKD come from the germline V gene. With 4 bases removed from V and 6 bases from J, the gap between germline ends came to 11 bases. The CDR3 sequence is CATSDSRWAGELFF. In DNA, the CDR3 is TGTGCCACCAGTGACTCCCGCTGGGCCGGGGAGCTGTTTTTT.

This rearrangement joins TRBV19 to TRBJ1-2; no definite D call. The CDR3 consists of 17 residues. Per the germline V gene, CDR1 is LNHDA and CDR2 is SQIVND (reference sequence). V lost 7 bases, J lost 3 bases, and 24 bases lay in between. Here the CDR3 reads CASNPRPHGPGDYGYTF. The DNA for the CDR3 is TGTGCCAGTAACCCCCGGCCCCACGGTCCCGGGGACTATGGCTACACCTTC.

This clone occurred once. The V gene is TRBV19, the J gene TRBJ1-6, with D hard to call. Germline CDR1 is LNHDA and CDR2 is SQIVND (reference sequence). The CDR3 has 15 amino acids. The V end was cut by 5 bases, the J end by 4 bases, with 12 bases between. The CDR3 region has the DNA TGTGCCAGTAGTTCCCAGCAGATTTATAATTCACCCCTCCACTTT. This sequence encodes CASSSQQIYNSPLHF.

The chain couples TRBV7-2 to TRBJ1-6; perhaps TRBD1 as D (6 bases). The germline V and J ends were trimmed by 5 bases and 9 bases, with 20 bases remaining between them. Per germline, CDR1 SGHTA and CDR2 FQGNSA. The CDR3 has 16 amino acids. DNA of the CDR3: TGTGCCAGCAGCAGAGGCGATACAGGGCTCGGTTCACCCCTCCACTTT. Translated, it gives CASSRGDTGLGSPLHF. Full variable domain (outside the CDR3, taken from reference TRBV7-2 and TRBJ1-6): GAGVSQSPSNKVTEKGKDVELRCDPISGHTALYWYRQSLGQGLEFLIYFQGNSAPDKSGLPSDRFSAERTGGSVSTLTIQRTQQEDSAVYLCASSRGDTGLGSPLHFGNGTRLTVT.